The present T cell receptor beta chain was sequenced within a study of Ad26.COV2.S vaccination and SARS-CoV-2 variants. Study summary: Donor participated within the Ad26.COV2.S arm of the COV1001 trial. Findings and caveats of the study: Analyses that measured TCR breadth and depth may have underestimated total T cell responses.

This clone appeared a single time. The antigen is not known. Germline CDR1 reads LGHDT; CDR2 reads YNNKEL (reference sequence). CDR3 length equals 16 residues. The J segment lost 1 base and the V segment lost 1 base, leaving 7 bases of the junction unmatched. Method: immunoSEQ multiplex PCR; TCRdb's copy keeps in-frame clones and lacks some. The sample carries about 440,000 clones, roughly 88% recorded once. The treatment here: some 20 received Ad26.COV2.S at low or high dose, single or two shots; several received placebo; per-sample allocation not given. Sampling was done on day 63 after the first vaccine or placebo injection.

The sequence derives from a person between 18 and 65 years old who received the Ad26.COV2.S COVID-19 vaccine or a placebo. The material sequenced was peripheral blood, taken in a trial of Ad26.COV2.S vaccine versus placebo. V and J are TRBV3-1 (or the pseudogene TRBV3-2) and TRBJ2-7; 7 positions agree with TRBD2. The CDR3 loop is CASSQAVGGFSYEQYF. Written as DNA, the CDR3 is TGTGCCAGCAGCCAAGCTGTGGGGGGGTTTTCCTACGAGCAGTACTTC.